The T cell receptor (beta chain) under discussion was sequenced for a study of T-cell reconstitution after alpha-beta-depleted transplantation in children. Study-wide results and caveats: Certain patients had high TCRbeta diversity at day 60, and it came from recipient T cells and thymic progenitors that survived.

The CDR3 sequence is 14 residues long. The trim removed 5 bases at V and 4 bases at J, leaving 7 bases unmatched. Germline V lookup: CDR1 MNHEY, CDR2 SMNVEV (reference sequence). In the case of this clonotype: As yet, its antigen is unknown.

TCRbeta library preparation incorporated unique molecular identifiers. TCRdb re-derived calls from the PCR reads in MiXCR, one entry per CDR3 protein. The sample has roughly 490,000 distinct CDR3 sequences; more than 9.5% are singletons. The source of this sequence is a female patient aged 2 to 10 who had a stem cell transplant for aplastic anemia, so the T cells may come from the graft donor. The V gene is TRBV27, the J gene TRBJ1-2; 7 positions agree with TRBD1. The sample here was PBMCs, mostly from graft donor cells, taken 180 days after TCRalphabeta/CD19-depleted stem cell transplant. The CDR3 coding sequence is TGTGCCAGCAGTGTTAGACAGGGTGCCTATGGCTACACCTTC. Translated, it gives CASSVRQGAYGYTF.